The 23 T cell receptor beta chains below all came from one sample that was sequenced in a study of cytomegalovirus exposure and HLA in healthy donors. In the PCR, 60 Vbeta and 13 Jbeta primers were used. Sequencing used immunoSEQ multiplex PCR; TCRdb keeps in-frame clones, though not all of them. The sample has 100,000 to 150,000 clones. Sequenced: PBMCs. All receptors come from a man between 18 and 35 years old in good health and CMV-seronegative.

The CDR3 here is CASSGRGSGASSGANVLTF. DNA for the CDR3: TGTGCCAGCAGTGGAAGAGGTAGCGGGGCCTCCTCTGGGGCCAACGTCCTGACTTTC. The chain combines TRBV2 with TRBJ2-6; 8 bases line up with TRBD2. V lost 4 bases to trimming and J lost 0 bases; unmatched junction nucleotides: 11. The CDR3 totals 19 residues. Germline CDR1 reads SNHLY; CDR2 reads FYNNEI. Drawing the rest from reference TRBV2 and TRBJ2-6, the complete variable domain is EPEVTQTPSHQVTQMGQEVILRCVPISNHLYFYWYRQILGQKVEFLVSFYNNEISEKSEIFDDQFSVERPDGSNFTLKIRSTKLEDSAMYFCASSGRGSGASSGANVLTFGAGSRLTVL.

The gene calls are TRBV18 and TRBJ1-6; D gene uncertain. V lost 2 bases and J lost 10, with 15 bases in between. CDR3 length: 15 amino acids. Germline values: CDR1 KGHSH, CDR2 LQKENI. CDR3 residues: CASSPMTGIESPLHF. Written as DNA, the CDR3 is TGTGCCAGCTCACCAATGACCGGGATCGAATCACCCCTCCACTTT.

The CDR3 reads CASSEGTGGGEQFF. The CDR3 DNA sequence: TGTGCCAGCAGCGAGGGGACAGGGGGCGGCGAGCAGTTCTTC. V and J are TRBV9 and TRBJ2-1; 12 bases line up with TRBD1. J was trimmed by 10 bases and V by 3 bases; bases with no gene match: 5. Germline V gene sequence: CDR1 SGDLS, CDR2 YYNGEE. CDR3 length: 14 amino acids.

In DNA form, the CDR3 reads TGCGCCAGCAGCTCCCCCCTGCACAGGGGACCGGACTACAACCAAGAGACCCAGTACTTC. It translates to CASSSPLHRGPDYNQETQYF. The chain combines TRBV5-1 with TRBJ2-5; D is perhaps TRBD1 (7 bases). The CDR3 is 20 residues long. Germline V CDR1 and CDR2: SGHRS, YFSETQ. Deletions cut 3 bases from V and 0 bases from J, with 27 bases between.

This rearrangement joins TRBV7-9 to TRBJ2-5, with D possibly TRBD1 on 6 matching bases. The germline V and J ends were trimmed by 2 bases and 4 bases, with 17 bases remaining between them. This CDR3 is built from 16 residues. Germline CDR1 and CDR2: SEHNR and FQNEAQ (reference sequence). CDR3 sequence: CASSLRIDGTRETQYF. As DNA, the CDR3 is TGTGCCAGCAGCTTACGGATAGATGGGACACGAGAGACCCAGTACTTC.

The chain is built from TRBV7-9 and TRBJ2-7; D gene ambiguous. V gave up 2 bases and J gave up 6 bases, with 11 bases separating them. Germline V lookup: CDR1 SEHNR, CDR2 FQNEAQ (reference sequence). CDR3 length: 13 amino acids. The CDR3: CASSLTSVAEQYF. The DNA of the CDR3 is TGTGCCAGCAGCTTAACCAGCGTGGCCGAGCAGTACTTC.

On this clone itself: A junction boundary mismatches the germline segment, possibly from a read error. The gene calls are TRBV7-2 and TRBJ1-5, with 9 bases fitting TRBD1. The length of the CDR3 is 15 residues. CDR1 is SGHTA and CDR2 is FQGNSA in the germline V gene. The CDR3 is CASSLGQGYNQLQHF. CDR3 sequence (DNA): TGTGCCAGCAGCTTGGGACAGGGATACAATCAGCTCCAGCATTTT.

CDR3 in amino acids: CASSLKTSGESTDTQYF. The CDR3 DNA is TGTGCCAGTAGTTTGAAGACTAGCGGGGAGAGCACAGATACGCAGTATTTT. This chain uses TRBV19 with TRBJ2-3; TRBD2 agrees at 11 bases. This CDR3 comprises 17 residues. Germline values: CDR1 LNHDA, CDR2 SQIVND (reference sequence). V shed 5 bases and J 0 bases; nucleotides not matched to a gene: 7.

V is TRBV28 and J is TRBJ1-3; D uncertain. The CDR3 runs 14 residues. Germline V gene data show CDR1 as MDHEN and CDR2 as SYDVKM. Deletions cut 6 bases from V and 0 bases from J, with 9 bases between. The CDR3: CASSVTSSGNTIYF. In nucleotides, the CDR3 is TGTGCCAGCAGCGTGACTAGCTCTGGAAACACCATATATTTT. Drawing the rest from reference TRBV28 and TRBJ1-3, the complete variable domain is DVKVTQSSRYLVKRTGEKVFLECVQDMDHENMFWYRQDPGLGLRLIYFSYDVKMKEKGDIPEGYSVSREKKERFSLILESASTNQTSMYLCASSVTSSGNTIYFGEGSWLTVV.

This rearrangement joins TRBV5-1 to TRBJ1-1, with D unresolved. Germline V lookup: CDR1 SGHRS, CDR2 YFSETQ. The CDR3 length is 13 residues. V lost 4 bases and J lost 0, with 7 bases in between. The CDR3 sequence is CASSTTVNTEAFF. Written as DNA, the CDR3 is TGCGCCAGCAGCACGACTGTGAACACTGAAGCTTTCTTT.

This rearrangement joins TRBV19 to TRBJ2-2; 9 bases align to TRBD1. The CDR3 totals 15 residues. Germline loops: CDR1 LNHDA, CDR2 SQIVND (reference sequence). Trimming took 7 bases from V and 4 from J; bases not matched to a gene: 7. Here the CDR3 reads CASTGTGYGTGELFF. The DNA of the CDR3 is TGTGCCAGTACCGGGACAGGGTATGGCACCGGGGAGCTGTTTTTT.

V is TRBV7-9 and J is TRBJ1-1; TRBD1 might be the D (5 bases). Deletions cut 6 bases from V and 5 bases from J, with 13 bases between. Germline CDR1 is SEHNR and CDR2 is FQNEAQ (reference sequence). The CDR3 runs to 13 residues. The CDR3 nucleotides read TGTGCCAGCAGTTTCCGGGGGGAAACTGAAGCTTTCTTT. Translated, it gives CASSFRGETEAFF.

The rearrangement joins TRBV4-3 to TRBJ2-1; tentative D call: TRBD2 (6 bases). In germline, CDR1 is LGHNA, CDR2 YSLEER. Deletions cut 3 bases from V and 5 bases from J, with 14 bases between. CDR3 size: 15 residues. The CDR3 coding sequence is TGCGCCAGCAGCCACGGGGGAGCGCCAGACAATGAGCAGTTCTTC. Protein product: CASSHGGAPDNEQFF.

This sequence joins TRBV7-3 and TRBJ2-3, with 8 positions matching TRBD2. Looked up from germline, CDR1 is SGHTA and CDR2 is FQGTGA. The CDR3 is 14 residues long. V was clipped by 5 bases and J by 4 bases; unmatched bases: 5. CDR3 amino acids: CASSRTSPPDTQYF. CDR3 in DNA: TGTGCCAGCAGCAGGACTAGCCCCCCAGATACGCAGTATTTT.

The genes are TRBV4-3 and TRBJ2-7; 8 bases are a match to TRBD2. The germline gives CDR1 LGHNA, CDR2 YSLEER. CDR3 size: 15 residues. Losses at the gene ends were 1 base for V and 4 bases for J; bases not matched to a gene: 6. Written as DNA, the CDR3 is TGCGCCAGCAGCCAAGTCACGGGAGGGCCATACGAGCAGTACTTC. Amino acid sequence: CASSQVTGGPYEQYF.

The chain has TRBV19 and TRBJ2-3, with no clear D. The CDR3 loop spans 15 amino acids. V lost 1 base and J lost 4, with 12 bases in between. The germline V gene has CDR1 LNHDA and CDR2 SQIVND (reference sequence). DNA of the CDR3: TGTGCCAGTAGTATAGCTGAGCGAGTATCAGATACGCAGTATTTT. It encodes CASSIAERVSDTQYF.

J is TRBJ1-4 and V is TRBV28; D gene uncertain. This CDR3 region has 13 residues. The V end was cut by 8 bases, the J end by 7 bases, with 14 bases between. Germline loops: CDR1 MDHEN, CDR2 SYDVKM. CDR3 residues: CASWRVGSEKLFF. DNA for the CDR3: TGTGCCAGCTGGAGGGTAGGGAGTGAAAAACTGTTTTTT.

V is TRBV19 and J is TRBJ2-7; 9 bases map to TRBD1. CDR3 size: 14 residues. Germline V gene data show CDR1 as LNHDA and CDR2 as SQIVND (reference sequence). V shed 4 bases and J 1 base; nucleotides not matched to a gene: 2. This CDR3 reads CASSKDRGSYEQYF. CDR3 DNA sequence: TGTGCCAGTAGTAAGGACAGGGGTTCCTACGAGCAGTACTTC.

This rearrangement joins TRBV19 to TRBJ2-1, with D perhaps matching TRBD2 (5 bases). Germline V gene sequence: CDR1 LNHDA, CDR2 SQIVND (reference sequence). The CDR3 sequence is 12 residues long. The V end was cut by 6 bases, the J end by 4 bases, with 7 bases between. The DNA for the CDR3 is TGTGCCAGTAGGGACTCTTACAATGAGCAGTTCTTC. It codes for CASRDSYNEQFF.

This chain uses TRBV11-3 with TRBJ2-7, with a tentative D call TRBD2 (7 bases). Germline CDR1 reads SGHNT; CDR2 reads YENEEA. Trimming stripped 1 base from V and 2 bases from J, with 12 bases between. This CDR3 contains 15 residues. In DNA form, the CDR3 reads TGTGCCAGCAGCTTAGTTGCGGGGGCCACCTACGAGCAGTACTTC. Amino acids: CASSLVAGATYEQYF.

The V and J genes are TRBV28 and TRBJ1-5; TRBD1 matches 7 bases. The ends lost 4 bases at V and 4 bases at J; junction bases unmatched: 4. The germline V gene encodes CDR1 MDHEN and CDR2 SYDVKM. This CDR3 comprises 14 residues. CDR3 sequence: CASSSGTVNQPQHF. For the CDR3, the DNA is TGTGCCAGCAGTTCCGGGACAGTTAATCAGCCCCAGCATTTT.

The chain joins TRBV7-9 to TRBJ2-1, with D possibly being TRBD2 (5 bases). This CDR3 region has 13 residues. Germline V gene data show CDR1 as SEHNR and CDR2 as FQNEAQ (reference sequence). V lost 11 bases, J lost 4 bases, and 15 bases lay in between. CDR3 sequence reads: CAVTGVAYNEQFF. The DNA for the CDR3 is TGTGCCGTCACCGGGGTCGCGTACAATGAGCAGTTCTTC.

This chain links TRBV6-5 with TRBJ1-1; D is possibly TRBD1 (6 bases). Germline V gene data show CDR1 as MNHEY and CDR2 as SVGAGI. The V gene lost 0 bases and the J gene lost 6 bases, with 11 bases spanning the gap. This CDR3 is 14 amino acids long. CDR3 sequence: CASSYSGSGAEAFF. For the CDR3, the DNA is TGTGCCAGCAGTTACTCGGGGTCAGGGGCTGAAGCTTTCTTT.